Presented here are 21 T cell receptor beta chains from one specimen sequenced in a study of spatial heterogeneity in lung cancer. Findings and limits, study-wide: Within tumors, counts of expanded alpha and beta TCRs tracked tumor mutation counts.

These receptors' antigens are unknown. The time point is: sample taken at primary tumor resection. MiXCR, applied by TCRdb to the 5' RACE reads, yields one record per CDR3 protein. Among fewer than 8,500 distinct CDR3 sequences, around 7% were seen once, and the ten largest hold roughly a sixth. The sample was lung tumor tissue, taken at surgery. These receptors came from a female donor with early-stage non-small cell lung cancer.

This clonotype occurred many times. The library was prepared for alpha chains; this beta chain is a stray read, so its frequency means little. This sequence joins TRBV5-1 and TRBJ2-1, with TRBD1 identical over 9 bases. V gave up 5 bases and J gave up 5 bases; unmatched junction bases: 8. The CDR3 loop spans 15 amino acids. The germline CDR1 and CDR2 sequences are SGHRS and YFSETQ. The CDR3 DNA is TGCGCCAGCAGTCCCGGGACAGGGAGCGACAATGAGCAGTTCTTC. Its protein is CASSPGTGSDNEQFF.

This clonotype has a count of ten or more. This beta chain slipped into a library made for alpha chains as a stray read, so its size is not meaningful. The chain combines TRBV20-1 with TRBJ2-7, with 9 nucleotides matching TRBD2. Germline V lookup: CDR1 DFQATT, CDR2 SNEGSKA (reference sequence). V lost 2 bases and J lost 5; bases outside the gene matches: 13. This CDR3 comprises 16 residues. The CDR3 protein is CSARLISGRVPNEQYF. CDR3 nucleotide sequence: TGCAGTGCTAGACTCATTAGCGGGAGAGTCCCGAACGAGCAGTACTTC.

Comment on this clonotype: Since the library was made to target alpha chains, this beta chain is a stray read and its abundance is not meaningful. This rearrangement joins TRBV18 to TRBJ2-7; 9 bases fit TRBD1. Germline lookup yields CDR1 KGHSH and CDR2 LQKENI. With V trimmed by 6 bases and J by 1 base, 4 bases remained unmatched. The length of the CDR3 is 14 residues. This chain's CDR3 is CASSRTGASYEQYF. CDR3 DNA sequence: TGTGCCAGCTCGCGGACAGGGGCGTCCTACGAGCAGTACTTC.

In this sample, this clonotype is medium-sized. For a library built for alpha chains, this beta chain is a stray read; little rests on its size. The chain has TRBV5-1 and TRBJ2-2, with 7 bases lining up with TRBD1. The CDR3 consists of 15 residues. Germline assignment: CDR1 SGHRS and CDR2 YFSETQ. Losses at the gene ends were 0 bases for V and 3 bases for J; bases not matched to a gene: 2. CDR3 DNA: TGCGCCAGCAGCTTGGAACAGGGGTACACCGGGGAGCTGTTTTTT. It translates to CASSLEQGYTGELFF.

This clonotype was observed at least ten times. This beta chain represents an off-target read in a library built for alpha chains; its size is of limited meaning. This chain joins TRBV2 and TRBJ2-7; 7 bases fit TRBD2. CDR3 length: 15 amino acids. Germline lookup yields CDR1 SNHLY and CDR2 FYNNEI. After removal of 5 bases from V and 5 bases from J, the junction contained 12 bases not matched to a gene. CDR3 region: CASSSGLYSGDEQYF. CDR3 bases: TGTGCCAGCAGTTCGGGACTATACAGCGGGGACGAGCAGTACTTC.

This clonotype has ten or more counts. A library made for alpha chains picked up this beta chain off target, so its size means little. The chain combines TRBV29-1 with TRBJ2-1; D is perhaps TRBD1 (6 bases). The CDR3 consists of 11 residues. Germline loops: CDR1 SQVTM, CDR2 ANQGSEA. Trimming took off 7 bases at V and 6 bases at J, with 10 bases between the two ends. The CDR3 DNA reads TGCAGCGGTGGACAGCGCAATGAGCAGTTCTTC. It is translated as CSGGQRNEQFF.

Concerning this clonotype: Given a much more abundant clone one base away, this may be a read error. Because this beta chain is a stray read in a library intended to capture alpha chains, its abundance should not be given much weight. V usage is TRBV7-9 and J usage is TRBJ1-2, with a weak D call TRBD1 (5 bases). CDR1 is SEHNR and CDR2 is FQNEAQ in the germline V gene (reference sequence). CDR3 length: 13 residues. CDR3 protein: CTSSAVRESGYTF. As DNA, the CDR3 is TGTACCAGCAGCGCCGTCAGGGAATCTGGCTACACCTTC.

This clonotype appeared many times. Being off target in a library aimed at alpha chains, this beta chain has a size of little meaning. CDR3 residues: CAISVRGADDEQYF. The CDR3 coding sequence is TGTGCCATCAGTGTCAGGGGGGCGGACGACGAGCAGTACTTC. The V gene is TRBV10-3, the J gene TRBJ2-7; a possible D gene is TRBD1 (7 bases). V gave up 4 bases and J gave up 5 bases, with 15 bases separating them. Germline CDR1 and CDR2: ENHRY and SYGVKD. The CDR3 runs to 14 residues.

This clonotype was detected many times. This beta chain appears as a stray read in a library generated for alpha chains; its size is not informative. The V call is TRBV6-6, the J call TRBJ2-7; 10 bases align to TRBD2. CDR1 is MNHNY and CDR2 is SVGAGI in the germline V gene (reference sequence). The junction had 3 bases not matched to a gene; V was cut back by 3 bases and J by 4 bases. The CDR3 totals 14 residues. This CDR3 reads CASSYGLAVYEQYF. The DNA for the CDR3 is TGTGCCAGCAGTTATGGACTAGCGGTTTACGAGCAGTACTTC.

A note on this clonotype: This beta chain is an off-target read within a library intended for alpha chains, so its frequency means little. This rearrangement joins TRBV28 to TRBJ2-1, with D unclear. CDR3 length: 14 amino acids. Between the trimmed V and J ends, which lost 7 bases and 4 bases, there was a span of 14 bases. Germline lookup yields CDR1 MDHEN and CDR2 SYDVKM. The CDR3 DNA is TGTGCCAGCAACCCCACTCCCGTGTACAATGAGCAGTTCTTC. Amino acid sequence: CASNPTPVYNEQFF.

This clonotype was detected ten times or more. This beta chain lies outside the target of a library built for alpha chains; its clone size means little. The chain employs TRBV20-1 and TRBJ1-1; D possibly corresponds to TRBD1 (6 bases). Germline V gene data show CDR1 as DFQATT and CDR2 as SNEGSKA (reference sequence). Trimming shortened V by 0 bases and J by 3 bases, and 8 bases separated the two germline ends. CDR3 size: 13 residues. The CDR3 DNA is TGCAGTGCTAGAGAAACAGGGTACACTGAAGCTTTCTTT. Translating gives CSARETGYTEAFF.

This clonotype has at least ten counts. A library made for alpha chains picked up this beta chain off target, so its size means little. This chain links TRBV7-8 with TRBJ1-3; the D is unclear. The CDR3 has 12 residues. Germline loops: CDR1 SGHVS, CDR2 FQNEAQ. V was trimmed by 0 bases and J by 3 bases, leaving 0 bases between them. The CDR3 loop is CASSLAGNTIYF. The CDR3 nucleotides read TGTGCCAGCAGCTTAGCTGGAAACACCATATATTTT.

This clonotype has at least ten counts. This beta chain represents an off-target read in a library built for alpha chains; its size is of limited meaning. This chain links TRBV5-1 with TRBJ2-3, with 8 bases aligning to TRBD2. The V gene's germline CDR1 is SGHRS and CDR2 YFSETQ. There are 15 residues in the CDR3. V shed 3 bases and J 3 bases; nucleotides not matched to a gene: 6. CDR3 in amino acids: CASSSRAGDTDTQYF. Here the CDR3 DNA reads TGCGCCAGCAGCTCCCGAGCGGGAGATACAGATACGCAGTATTTT.

By sample share, this clonotype is medium-sized. The library was prepared for alpha chains; this beta chain is a stray read, so its frequency means little. The V call is TRBV28, the J call TRBJ2-5; tentative D call: TRBD1 (5 bases). This CDR3 is 13 amino acids long. Per the germline V gene, CDR1 is MDHEN and CDR2 is SYDVKM. V lost 3 bases and J lost 3, with 8 bases in between. The CDR3 spells CASSFLGEETQYF. CDR3 DNA: TGTGCCAGCAGTTTTCTAGGGGAAGAGACCCAGTACTTC.

Remarks on this clonotype: Since it is a stray read in a library aimed at alpha chains, this beta chain has a size that is not meaningful. V usage is TRBV4-1 and J usage is TRBJ1-4; 7 positions agree with TRBD1. V lost 3 bases, J lost 4 bases, and 5 bases stayed unmatched. The CDR3 extends over 15 amino acids. The germline gives CDR1 MGHRA, CDR2 YSYEKL. The CDR3 protein is CASSQQGQLNEKLFF. In DNA form, the CDR3 reads TGCGCCAGCAGCCAGCAGGGACAGCTTAATGAAAAACTGTTTTTT.

This clonotype was observed many times. This beta chain is a stray read from a library made for alpha chains; its abundance is not meaningful. The chain links TRBV7-2 to TRBJ2-7; D ambiguous. Trimming left V 5 bases short and J 4 bases short, with 12 bases between. This CDR3 comprises 13 residues. Per the germline V gene, CDR1 is SGHTA and CDR2 is FQGNSA. The CDR3 here is CASSLGLGYEQYF. The DNA for the CDR3 is TGTGCCAGCAGCCTGGGTCTAGGTTACGAGCAGTACTTC.

This clonotype has ten or more counts. The size of this beta chain means little, since it is a stray read in a library made for alpha chains. The chain has TRBV5-1 and TRBJ2-2; D gene unclear. Between the trimmed V and J ends, which lost 1 base and 1 base, there was a span of 5 bases. The germline gives CDR1 SGHRS, CDR2 YFSETQ. The CDR3 has 14 residues. CDR3 coding DNA: TGCGCCAGCAGCTTGATGCAGAACACCGGGGAGCTGTTTTTT. Residues: CASSLMQNTGELFF.

In its sample, this clonotype was seen many times. The size of this beta chain means little, since it is a stray read in a library made for alpha chains. This chain joins TRBV11-2 and TRBJ2-7, with D unclear. V lost 5 bases and J lost 6, with 17 bases in between. CDR3 size: 14 residues. The germline gives CDR1 SGHAT, CDR2 FQNNGV. CDR3 nucleotides: TGTGCCAGCAGCCCCGGTTCGGTCAATAGCGAGCAGTACTTC. Translation: CASSPGSVNSEQYF.

By frequency in the sample, this clonotype is medium-sized (0.01 to 0.1%). For a library built for alpha chains, this beta chain is a stray read; little rests on its size. V is TRBV15 and J is TRBJ2-5; D tentatively fits TRBD1 or TRBD2 (5 bases each). This CDR3 comprises 15 residues. V gave up 1 base and J gave up 2 bases, with 11 bases separating them. In germline, CDR1 is LNHNV, CDR2 YYDKDF (reference sequence). Here the CDR3 DNA reads TGTGCCACCAGCAGAGCGACCGGGACGCAAGAGACCCAGTACTTC. Translating it yields CATSRATGTQETQYF.

This clonotype was observed at least ten times. This beta chain is an unintended read in a library built for alpha chains; its size means little. The chain links TRBV7-2 to TRBJ2-1; TRBD2 agrees at 12 bases. V was clipped by 0 bases and J by 3 bases; unmatched bases: 3. The CDR3 extends over 17 amino acids. Germline-derived CDR1 and CDR2 are SGHTA and FQGNSA. DNA for the CDR3: TGTGCCAGCAGCTTAGCCGGGACTAGCGGGCACTACAATGAGCAGTTCTTC. It yields the protein CASSLAGTSGHYNEQFF.

By share, this clonotype counts as medium-sized (0.01 to 0.1%). This beta chain is a stray sequence in a library constructed for alpha chains; its clone size is not meaningful. The rearrangement uses TRBV6-5 and TRBJ2-3, with D possibly matching TRBD2 (6 bases). CDR1 and CDR2 from the germline V gene are MNHEY and SVGAGI. V was shortened by 7 bases and J by 0 bases, with 17 bases between the two germline ends. The CDR3 loop spans 16 amino acids. The CDR3 DNA follows: TGTGCCAGCACCCGTCGGCGCGGGATTAGCACAGATACGCAGTATTTT. Protein product: CASTRRRGISTDTQYF.